This TCR beta chain is from a study of OX40 agonist ivuxolimab in advanced cancers. With regard to the full study: The costimulatory receptor OX40 (CD134) was targeted by ivuxolimab, a fully human IgG2 agonistic monoclonal antibody. Intravenous ivuxolimab was administered to patients every 2 weeks at six dose levels: 0.01, 0.1, 0.3, 1.5, 3 and 10 mg/kg. Of the roughly 50 dose-escalation patients, hepatocellular carcinoma was present in 19, melanoma in around 15, renal cell carcinoma in 9 and head and neck cancer in 9. A male proportion of approximately 83% and a mean age of about 60 years, ranging from about 20 to 80, were recorded for the dose-escalation cohort. Prior anti-PD-1, anti-PD-L1 or anti-CTLA-4 therapy was permitted, and 30% to 50% of dose-escalation patients had received checkpoint inhibitors. Partial responses occurred in three dose-escalation patients: two with cutaneous melanoma and one with hepatocellular carcinoma. Peripheral TCRbeta sequencing aimed to test whether ivuxolimab altered TCR sequence diversity and caused clonal T-cell expansion. The paper reports the monotherapy dose-escalation portion (N of about 52 patients) of the phase I ivuxolimab trial. On the study overall, not on this receptor specifically: Low levels of normalized T-cell clonal expansion were also seen in some patients who did not respond. Clonal expansion of both CD4+ and CD8+ blood T cells was observed from baseline to week 6 at doses 0.1 to 3.0 mg/kg. Antigen specificity was not determined for the clonally expanded peripheral T cells. After ivuxolimab, CD8+ T cells had more expanded clones than CD4+ T cells on average. Partial responders in the 0.1-3.0 mg/kg groups had among the lowest normalized peripheral clonal expansion, especially among CD8+ T cells.

Patients with autoimmune disease history or receiving systemic immunosuppression were excluded from the trial. Peripheral blood for TCR sequencing was collected from all dose cohorts at baseline, on cycle 4 day 1, and on cycle 7 day 1. The samples were drawn from a first-in-human, open-label, multicenter phase I dose-escalation trial of ivuxolimab. The trial enrolled adults with locally advanced or metastatic head and neck squamous cell, hepatocellular, melanoma or renal cell carcinoma. Before TCR sequencing, CD4+ T cells and CD8+ T cells were sorted from peripheral blood as separate populations. This clone was seen just once. Its antigen has not been determined. One base away there is no much larger clone; base qualities are not given. For sequencing of the TCRbeta CDR3 region, genomic DNA was extracted from the sorted cells. TCRbeta CDR3 regions were sequenced using the immunoSEQ Assay. TCRdb's version of the immuneACCESS table is confined to in-frame rearrangements and falls short of the full clone set. An unresolved V gene accounts for under half of the shortfall where checked; the remainder is of unknown origin. The sample yields tens of thousands of clones; 70% to 90% were counted once. The ten top clones hold 4% to 5% of the sample.

Measured from the cysteine to the phenylalanine, the CDR3 is 15 residues long. Just the 45-base CDR3 DNA is kept, in frame starting at base 1. The germline V gene provides CDR1 SGHVS and CDR2 FNYEAQ. Deletion took 4 bases off V and 3 bases off J, with a span of 15 bases between the germline ends. The rearranged chain carries TRBV7-6 and TRBJ2-5, with TRBD2 perhaps the D gene, on 5 matching bases. Sequences were derived from CD4+ or CD8+ T cells sorted from blood, sampled in a trial of the OX40 agonist ivuxolimab. This sequence was found in an adult with an advanced solid tumor such as melanoma, head and neck, liver or kidney cancer. The CDR3 reads as follows: CASSSPRASEETQYF. The bases read TGTGCCAGCAGCTCCCCGAGGGCATCTGAAGAGACCCAGTACTTC.